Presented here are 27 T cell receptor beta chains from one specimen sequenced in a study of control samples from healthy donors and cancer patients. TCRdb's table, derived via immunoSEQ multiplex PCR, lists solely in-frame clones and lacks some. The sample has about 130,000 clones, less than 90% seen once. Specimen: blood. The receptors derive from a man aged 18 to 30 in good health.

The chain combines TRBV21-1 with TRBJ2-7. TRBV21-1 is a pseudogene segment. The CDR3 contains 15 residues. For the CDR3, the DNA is TGTGCCAGCAGCAAATTGCAGGGTGCGGGCTACGAGCAGTACTTC. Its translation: CASSKLQGAGYEQYF.

The CDR3 DNA reads TGTGCCTGGAGTCACAGGGACTTTAACTATGGCTACACCTTC. Translating it yields CAWSHRDFNYGYTF. The chain links TRBV30 to TRBJ1-2; a weak D match, TRBD1 (6 bases). CDR3 length: 14 amino acids. Trimming left V 2 bases short and J 1 base short, with 11 bases between. Germline CDR1 and CDR2: GTSNPN and SVGIG (reference sequence).

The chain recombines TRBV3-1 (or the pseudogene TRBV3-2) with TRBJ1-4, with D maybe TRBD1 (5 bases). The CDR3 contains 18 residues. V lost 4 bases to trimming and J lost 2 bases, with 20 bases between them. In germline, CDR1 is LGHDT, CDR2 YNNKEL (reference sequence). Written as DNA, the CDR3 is TGTGCCAGCAGCCCCTTCTACGACGCCCCAGGGACTAATGAAAAACTGTTTTTT. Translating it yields CASSPFYDAPGTNEKLFF.

The CDR3 sequence: CAWSNEPALHF. The CDR3 coding sequence is TGTGCCTGGAGTAACGAACCGGCCCTCCACTTT. This chain joins TRBV30 and TRBJ1-6; D not resolved. Trimming took 2 bases from V and 14 from J, leaving 10 bases between them. Germline CDR1 GTSNPN, CDR2 SVGIG (reference sequence). This CDR3 region has 11 residues.

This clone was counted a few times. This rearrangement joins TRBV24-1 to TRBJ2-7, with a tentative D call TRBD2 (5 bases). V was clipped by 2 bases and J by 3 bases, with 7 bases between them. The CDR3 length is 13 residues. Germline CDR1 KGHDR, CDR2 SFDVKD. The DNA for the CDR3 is TGTGCCACCAGTGATTCGGGGTTCTACGAGCAGTACTTC. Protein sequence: CATSDSGFYEQYF.

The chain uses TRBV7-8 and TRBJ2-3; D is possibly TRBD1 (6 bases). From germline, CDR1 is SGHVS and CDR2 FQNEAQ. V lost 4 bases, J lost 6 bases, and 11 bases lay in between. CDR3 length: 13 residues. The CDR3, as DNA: TGTGCCAGCAGCTCACAGGGTTCGGATACGCAGTATTTT. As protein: CASSSQGSDTQYF.

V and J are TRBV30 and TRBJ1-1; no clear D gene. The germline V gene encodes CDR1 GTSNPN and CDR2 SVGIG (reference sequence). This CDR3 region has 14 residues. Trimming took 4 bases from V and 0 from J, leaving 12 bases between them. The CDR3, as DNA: TGTGCCTGGACTGCAACAGCTCTGAACACTGAAGCTTTCTTT. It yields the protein CAWTATALNTEAFF.

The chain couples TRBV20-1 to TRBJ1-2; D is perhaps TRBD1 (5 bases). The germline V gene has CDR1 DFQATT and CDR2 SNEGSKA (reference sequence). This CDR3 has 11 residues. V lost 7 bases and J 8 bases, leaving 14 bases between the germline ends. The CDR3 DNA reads TGCAGTGTGGCCAGGGTTAAAGGCTACACCTTC. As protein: CSVARVKGYTF.

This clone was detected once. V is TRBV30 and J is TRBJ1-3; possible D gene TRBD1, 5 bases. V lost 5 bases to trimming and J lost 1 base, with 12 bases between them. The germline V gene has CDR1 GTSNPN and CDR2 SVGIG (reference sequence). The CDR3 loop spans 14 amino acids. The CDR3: CAWDLGVSGNTIYF. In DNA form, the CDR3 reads TGTGCCTGGGATTTGGGGGTTTCTGGAAACACCATATATTTT.

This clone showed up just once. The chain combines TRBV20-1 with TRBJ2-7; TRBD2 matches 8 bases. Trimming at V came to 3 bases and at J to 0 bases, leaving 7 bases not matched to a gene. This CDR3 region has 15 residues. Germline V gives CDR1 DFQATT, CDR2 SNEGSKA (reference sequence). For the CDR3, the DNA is TGCAGTGCTAGTCTCCTTAGCGGGGCCTCCTACGAGCAGTACTTC. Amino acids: CSASLLSGASYEQYF.

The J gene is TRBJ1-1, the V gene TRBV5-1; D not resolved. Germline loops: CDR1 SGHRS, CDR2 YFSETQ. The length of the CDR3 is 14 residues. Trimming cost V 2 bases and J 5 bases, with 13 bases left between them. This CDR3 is CASSLEGIATEAFF. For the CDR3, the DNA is TGCGCCAGCAGCTTAGAAGGCATTGCGACTGAAGCTTTCTTT.

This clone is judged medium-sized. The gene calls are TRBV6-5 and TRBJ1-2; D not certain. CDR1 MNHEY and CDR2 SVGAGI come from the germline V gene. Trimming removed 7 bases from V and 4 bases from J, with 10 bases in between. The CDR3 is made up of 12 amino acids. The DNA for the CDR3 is TGTGCCAGCAACCAGCACTCCTATGGCTACACCTTC. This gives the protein CASNQHSYGYTF.

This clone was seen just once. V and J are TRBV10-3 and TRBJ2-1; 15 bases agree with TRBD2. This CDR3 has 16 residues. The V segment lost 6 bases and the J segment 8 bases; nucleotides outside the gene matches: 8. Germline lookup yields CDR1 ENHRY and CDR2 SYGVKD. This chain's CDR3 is CAISRTSGRGGDEQFF. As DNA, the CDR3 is TGTGCCATCAGCCGGACTAGCGGGAGGGGGGGCGATGAGCAGTTCTTC.

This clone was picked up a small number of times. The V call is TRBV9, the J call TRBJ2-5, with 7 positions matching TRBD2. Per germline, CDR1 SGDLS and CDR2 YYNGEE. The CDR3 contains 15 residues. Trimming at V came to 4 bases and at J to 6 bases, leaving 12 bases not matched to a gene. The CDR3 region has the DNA TGTGCCAGCAGCCCCCGGTCTAGCGGATTTCAGACCCAGTACTTC. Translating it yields CASSPRSSGFQTQYF.

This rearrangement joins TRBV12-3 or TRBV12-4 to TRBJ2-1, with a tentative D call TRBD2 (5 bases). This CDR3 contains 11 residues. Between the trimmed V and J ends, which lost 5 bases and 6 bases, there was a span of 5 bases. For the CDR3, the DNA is TGTGCCAGCAGTAGCGGCAATGAGCAGTTCTTC. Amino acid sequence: CASSSGNEQFF.

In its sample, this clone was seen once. The CDR3 here is CASSYLGQGSDTQYF. CDR3 sequence (DNA): TGTGCCAGCAGTTACTTGGGGCAGGGGTCAGATACGCAGTATTTT. The chain combines TRBV6-5 with TRBJ2-3; tentative D call: TRBD1 (6 bases). This CDR3 region has 15 residues. The germline V gene encodes CDR1 MNHEY and CDR2 SVGAGI. Trimming shortened V by 1 base and J by 4 bases, and 12 bases separated the two germline ends.

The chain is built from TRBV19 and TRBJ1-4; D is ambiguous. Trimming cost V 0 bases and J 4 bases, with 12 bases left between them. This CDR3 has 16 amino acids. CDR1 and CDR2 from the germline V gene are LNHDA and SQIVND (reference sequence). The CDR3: CASSIDWDYGNEKLFF. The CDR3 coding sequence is TGTGCCAGTAGTATAGATTGGGATTACGGTAATGAAAAACTGTTTTTT.

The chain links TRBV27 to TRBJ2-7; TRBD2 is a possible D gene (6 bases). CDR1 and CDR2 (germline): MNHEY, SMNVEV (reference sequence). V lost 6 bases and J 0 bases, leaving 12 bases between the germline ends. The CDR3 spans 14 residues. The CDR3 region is CASRLAASSYEQYF. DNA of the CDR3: TGTGCCAGCAGATTAGCGGCGAGCTCCTACGAGCAGTACTTC.

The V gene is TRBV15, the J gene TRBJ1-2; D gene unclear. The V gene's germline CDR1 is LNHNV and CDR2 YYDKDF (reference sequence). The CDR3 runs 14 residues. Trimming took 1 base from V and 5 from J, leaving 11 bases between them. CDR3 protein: CATSRVLEGYGYTF. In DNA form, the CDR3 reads TGTGCCACCAGCAGAGTTCTGGAAGGGTATGGCTACACCTTC.

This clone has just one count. The chain's CDR3 is CAISDRADYEQYF. Here the CDR3 DNA reads TGTGCCATCAGTGACAGGGCGGACTACGAGCAGTACTTC. The V call is TRBV10-3, the J call TRBJ2-7; the D gene is possibly TRBD1 (5 bases). Germline V gene lookup returns CDR1 ENHRY and CDR2 SYGVKD. Trimming cost V 3 bases and J 3 bases, with 9 bases left between them. The CDR3 contains 13 residues.

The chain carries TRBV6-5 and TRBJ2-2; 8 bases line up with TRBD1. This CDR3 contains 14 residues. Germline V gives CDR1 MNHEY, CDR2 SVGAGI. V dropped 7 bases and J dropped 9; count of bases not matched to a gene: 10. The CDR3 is CASTLDRDIRELFF. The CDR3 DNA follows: TGTGCCAGCACCTTGGACAGGGATATACGGGAGCTGTTTTTT.

The CDR3 sequence: CASSTGPRGSPLHF. DNA for the CDR3: TGTGCCAGTAGTACCGGACCTAGGGGTTCACCCCTCCACTTT. This chain uses TRBV19 with TRBJ1-6, with D perhaps TRBD1 (5 bases). The CDR3 has 14 residues. The V and J ends lost 4 bases and 9 bases respectively, with 13 bases between them. CDR1 LNHDA and CDR2 SQIVND come from the germline V gene (reference sequence).

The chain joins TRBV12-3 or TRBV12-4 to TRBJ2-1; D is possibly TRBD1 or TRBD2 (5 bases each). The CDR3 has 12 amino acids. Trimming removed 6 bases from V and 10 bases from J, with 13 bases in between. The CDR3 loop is CASSRDRWEQFF. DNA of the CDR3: TGTGCCAGCAGCCGGGACCGCTGGGAGCAGTTCTTC.

In nucleotides, the CDR3 is TGCAGCGTTGACAGGGACTATGGCTACACCTTC. Its protein is CSVDRDYGYTF. The chain links TRBV29-1 to TRBJ1-2, with TRBD1 as a possible D gene (5 bases). Germline loops: CDR1 SQVTM, CDR2 ANQGSEA. The CDR3 sequence is 11 residues long. Trimming stripped 3 bases from V and 3 bases from J, with 5 bases between.

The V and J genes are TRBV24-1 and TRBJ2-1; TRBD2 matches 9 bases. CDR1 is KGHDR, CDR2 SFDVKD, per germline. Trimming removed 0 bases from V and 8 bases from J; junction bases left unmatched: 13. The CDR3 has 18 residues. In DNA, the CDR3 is TGTGCCACCAGTGATTTGTATATTGGCGGGACTAGCACCCATGAGCAGTTCTTC. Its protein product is CATSDLYIGGTSTHEQFF.

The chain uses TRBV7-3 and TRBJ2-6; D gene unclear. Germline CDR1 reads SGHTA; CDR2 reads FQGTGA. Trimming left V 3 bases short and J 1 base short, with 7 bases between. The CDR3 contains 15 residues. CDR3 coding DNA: TGTGCCAGCAGCTTTAGTCAGTCTGGGGCCAACGTCCTGACTTTC. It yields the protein CASSFSQSGANVLTF.

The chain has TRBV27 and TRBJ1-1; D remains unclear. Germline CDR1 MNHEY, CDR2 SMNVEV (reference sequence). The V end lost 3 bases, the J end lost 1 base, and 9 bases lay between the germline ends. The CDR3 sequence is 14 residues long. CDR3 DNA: TGTGCCAGCAGTTTTGAGAGGGAGAACACTGAAGCTTTCTTT. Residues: CASSFERENTEAFF.